This entry lists 30 T cell receptor beta chains sequenced from one sample in a study of tumor and adjacent non-tumor tissue in lung cancer. A modified ARM-PCR protocol with three rounds of nested PCR amplified TCRbeta. TCRdb re-derived calls from the multiplex PCR reads in MiXCR, one entry per CDR3 protein. The data show 78,000 or so distinct CDR3 sequences, with around 80% seen just once and roughly 14% held by the top ten. This sample's RNA came from whole unsorted tissue. The material sequenced was lung tumor tissue. Receptors were obtained from a woman in her forties or fifties with non-small cell lung cancer.

This clonotype occurred once. In this CDR3 the conserved last residue, phenylalanine or tryptophan, is missing, so a read error is likely. The CDR3 region has the DNA TGCAGTGCTAGGGGCAACGTAGGGGGGGAAGAGACCCAGTACTTA. Its protein is CSARGNVGGEETQYL. The chain recombines TRBV20-1 with TRBJ2-5; possibly TRBD2 for D (7 bases). V was trimmed by 3 bases and J by 3 bases, leaving 17 bases between them. In germline, CDR1 is DFQATT, CDR2 SNEGSKA (reference sequence). This CDR3 has 15 amino acids.

This clonotype was found once. The rearrangement links TRBV20-1 to TRBJ2-6; D ambiguous. The germline V gene encodes CDR1 DFQATT and CDR2 SNEGSKA (reference sequence). Trimming took off 3 bases at V and 3 bases at J, with 12 bases between the two ends. The CDR3 loop spans 15 amino acids. This CDR3 is CSASPRGYGANVLTF. As DNA, the CDR3 is TGCAGTGCTAGCCCCAGAGGCTATGGGGCCAACGTCCTGACTTTC.

About this clonotype: An end of the junction differs from the germline gene, which may be a read error. J is TRBJ2-1 and V is TRBV20-1; 7 bases align to TRBD1. This CDR3 has 15 residues. Germline CDR1 reads DFQATT; CDR2 reads SNEGSKA (reference sequence). CDR3 in amino acids: CRARSGQSGYNEQFF. Here the CDR3 DNA reads TGCAGAGCTAGATCGGGACAGAGCGGTTACAATGAGCAGTTCTTC.

J is TRBJ2-1 and V is TRBV4-1; TRBD1 might be the D (5 bases). Per germline, CDR1 MGHRA and CDR2 YSYEKL. Deletions cut 7 bases from V and 10 bases from J, with 26 bases between. The CDR3 extends over 16 amino acids. The CDR3 DNA sequence: TGCGCCAGCAACCACGCTACGCCGACAGTGACGAGCGAGCAGTTCTTC. Translation gives CASNHATPTVTSEQFF.

On this clonotype itself: At one of its ends the junction is not consistent with the germline gene, which may arise from a read error. The rearrangement links TRBV11-2 to TRBJ2-7; D not certain. The CDR3 runs to 15 residues. Germline V gene data show CDR1 as SGHAT and CDR2 as FQNNGV. The CDR3 DNA follows: TGTGCCAGCAGCCCTTGGGTAAACGGTTCCTATGAGCAGTACTTC. As protein: CASSPWVNGSYEQYF.

Points on this clonotype: The junction shows a germline mismatch at one end, possibly a read error. This chain joins TRBV4-3 and TRBJ2-5, with TRBD1 as a possible D gene (6 bases). This CDR3 is 14 amino acids long. CDR1 is LGHNA, CDR2 YSLEER, per germline. CDR3 coding DNA: TGCGCCCGCAGCCAAGACCAGGGGTGGGAGACCCAGCTCTTC. Translated, it gives CARSQDQGWETQLF.

Details on this clonotype: The junction and the germline gene differ at one end; a read error may be behind it. The chain carries TRBV7-3 and TRBJ2-3; a possible D gene is TRBD2 (6 bases). Per germline, CDR1 SGHTA and CDR2 FQGTGA. The CDR3 covers 17 residues. The CDR3 here is CASSLVGLPLSTYTQYF. The CDR3 bases are TGTGCCAGCAGCTTAGTGGGACTGCCGTTGAGCACATATACGCAGTATTTT.

The count of this clonotype is one. The V and J genes are TRBV28 and TRBJ2-3; possibly TRBD2 for D (6 bases). Germline values: CDR1 MDHEN, CDR2 SYDVKM. The V gene lost 7 bases and the J gene lost 15 bases, with 20 bases spanning the gap. CDR3 length: 12 residues. The DNA of the CDR3 is TGTGCCAGCACCTTGGGGGGAGATACACCCTATTTT. Amino acid sequence: CASTLGGDTPYF.

As for this clonotype: The junction departs from germline at one end; a sequencing error may be responsible. The chain is built from TRBV19 and TRBJ2-1; D ambiguous. This CDR3 contains 13 residues. Germline CDR1 is LNHDA and CDR2 is SQIVND (reference sequence). The CDR3 DNA is TGTACCAGTAGTATAGTATCCAGCAATGAGCAGTTCTTC. As protein: CTSSIVSSNEQFF.

V and J are TRBV4-3 and TRBJ2-3, with D uncertain. The germline V gene has CDR1 LGHNA and CDR2 YSLEER. The CDR3 contains 14 residues. Between the trimmed V and J ends, which lost 3 bases and 13 bases, there was a span of 20 bases. CDR3 region: CASSQGSFSDMEYF. In DNA, the CDR3 is TGCGCCAGCAGCCAGGGGTCTTTCAGTGATATGGAGTATTTT.

The table lists this clonotype with a few counts. The chain is built from TRBV11-3 and TRBJ2-1; 9 bases are shared with TRBD2. The V and J ends lost 7 bases and 5 bases, in that order; junction bases with no gene match: 15. The germline V gene encodes CDR1 SGHNT and CDR2 YENEEA. This CDR3 is built from 17 residues. The CDR3, as DNA: TGTGCCAGCAACCTTAGCGGGAGCGTGTCAAAGGACAATGAGCAGTTCTTC. Protein product: CASNLSGSVSKDNEQFF.

Notes on this clonotype: The junction shows a germline mismatch at one end, possibly a read error. The rearrangement uses TRBV6-2 or TRBV6-3 and TRBJ2-5, with TRBD1 matching over 8 bases. Germline CDR1 is MNHEY and CDR2 is SVGEGT. The CDR3 extends over 14 amino acids. CDR3 nucleotides: TGTGCCAACAAAGACACAGGGGGAGAGGTGACCCAGTATTTC. This translates into CANKDTGGEVTQYF.

Comment on this clonotype: Germline is not matched at one junction end, which may reflect a read error. This rearrangement joins TRBV29-1 to TRBJ1-2; 9 bases are shared with TRBD1. The CDR3 is made up of 10 amino acids. Germline V gene data show CDR1 as SQVTM and CDR2 as ANQGSEA. Here the CDR3 DNA reads TGTAGCGTTGAAACAGGGGGCCACACCTTC. This sequence encodes CSVETGGHTF.

In its sample, this clonotype was seen a few times. This may come from a read error, since a much larger clone is one base off. The CDR3 bases are TGTGCCAGCAGCTTAATGGAGGAGAATCGGGAGTACTTC. It is translated as CASSLMEENREYF. The chain links TRBV7-9 to TRBJ2-7; possibly TRBD2 for D (5 bases). The CDR3 is 13 amino acids. From germline, CDR1 is SEHNR and CDR2 FQNEAQ (reference sequence). V lost 2 bases and J 11 bases, leaving 16 bases between the germline ends.

In regard to this clonotype: Without the conserved terminal phenylalanine or tryptophan, this CDR3 likely stems from a read error. The J gene is TRBJ1-1, the V gene TRBV6-1, with D perhaps TRBD1 (5 bases). The CDR3 is made up of 13 amino acids. Germline CDR1 reads MNHNS; CDR2 reads SASEGT. V was cut by 0 bases and J by 7 bases, with 9 bases left in between. CDR3 sequence: CASSEAQGCEAFV. CDR3 DNA: TGTGCCAGCAGTGAAGCGCAGGGATGTGAAGCTTTCGTT.

As regards this clonotype: Germline is not matched at one junction end, which may reflect a read error. V gene TRBV12-3 or TRBV12-4 combines with J gene TRBJ2-2; a possible D gene is TRBD2 (5 bases). The CDR3 consists of 11 residues. The CDR3 is CASGFPGELFF. In DNA, the CDR3 is TGTGCAAGCGGTTTCCCCGGGGAGCTGTTCTTT.

Turning to this clonotype: At one of its ends the junction is not consistent with the germline gene, which may arise from a read error. The chain combines TRBV28 with TRBJ2-2; D not certain. The CDR3 sequence is 12 residues long. Germline CDR1 reads MDHEN; CDR2 reads SYDVKM. The CDR3 sequence: CASSCITVELFF. CDR3 bases: TGTGCCAGCAGTTGTATCACCGTGGAGCTGTTTTTT.

Note on this clonotype: One end of the junction fails to match germline, which may point to a read error. V is TRBV12-3 or TRBV12-4 and J is TRBJ2-1, with a weak D call TRBD1 (6 bases). The CDR3 sequence is 17 residues long. The CDR3 DNA follows: TGTACCAGCAGTTCCGGGACATCCTTTCGGGTCAACAATGGGCAGTTCTTC. It specifies CTSSSGTSFRVNNGQFF.

Of note for this clonotype: One end of the junction varies from germline; a read error may be responsible. The chain couples TRBV4-3 to TRBJ2-2; unclear D gene. Germline lookup yields CDR1 LGHNA and CDR2 YSLEER. CDR3 length: 14 residues. CDR3 protein: CVSSHRRNTGELFF. The CDR3 DNA reads TGCGTCAGCAGCCATCGGAGAAACACCGGGGAGCTGTTTTTT.

As for this clonotype: The germline gene is not matched at one end of the junction; a read error may be the cause. The chain recombines TRBV29-1 with TRBJ2-2, with 9 bases fitting TRBD2. Germline CDR1 is SQVTM and CDR2 is ANQGSEA. The CDR3 extends over 14 amino acids. In DNA, the CDR3 is TGCAGCGTTGTTCTCGGCGGGAGGGGTCGGGGAGCTGTTTTT. It encodes CSVVLGGRGRGAVF.

To note about this clonotype: The junction shows a germline mismatch at one end, possibly a read error. The CDR3 region has the DNA TGTGTCAGCAGCTTACGACGGGATTATTCATCCCTCTACTTT. It yields the protein CVSSLRRDYSSLYF. The chain carries TRBV11-2 and TRBJ1-6; D is unclear. This CDR3 region has 14 residues. The germline gives CDR1 SGHAT, CDR2 FQNNGV.

Notes on this clonotype: Germline is not matched at one junction end, which may reflect a read error. V and J are TRBV20-1 and TRBJ2-1; D gene uncertain. The CDR3 is made up of 15 amino acids. The germline CDR1 and CDR2 sequences are DFQATT and SNEGSKA (reference sequence). CDR3 residues: CSASFQAASYSEQFF. CDR3 coding DNA: TGCAGTGCTAGTTTCCAAGCCGCCTCCTACAGTGAGCAGTTCTTC.

The chain is built from TRBV29-1 and TRBJ2-5; 10 bases line up with TRBD1. Germline CDR1 is SQVTM and CDR2 is ANQGSEA. Trimming took 6 bases from V and 11 from J; bases not matched to a gene: 15. The length of the CDR3 is 14 residues. CDR3 bases: TGCAGCGTCCGGGACAGGGGCACAGGGGTGACACAGTACTTC. It is translated as CSVRDRGTGVTQYF.

A remark on this clonotype: Since a much larger clone is just one base distant, this may be a read error. This chain connects TRBV7-8 to TRBJ2-1; 7 positions match TRBD2. Per germline, CDR1 SGHVS and CDR2 FQNEAQ. J gave up 9 bases and V 1 base, and 9 bases lay outside the gene matches. The CDR3 is made up of 15 amino acids. In DNA form, the CDR3 reads TGTGCCAGCAGCTTAGGTTGGGGCAGGGAGGGTGAGCAGTTCTTC. Encoded protein: CASSLGWGREGEQFF.

This clonotype came up many times. The chain recombines TRBV20-1 with TRBJ2-4, with D possibly TRBD1 on 6 matching bases. CDR3 length equals 15 residues. The germline V gene encodes CDR1 DFQATT and CDR2 SNEGSKA (reference sequence). V lost 3 bases to trimming and J lost 1 base, with 13 bases between them. The CDR3: CSASYREDAKNIQYF. Here the CDR3 DNA reads TGCAGTGCTAGTTACAGGGAAGATGCCAAAAACATTCAGTACTTC.

The chain has TRBV4-1 and TRBJ1-1; D gene ambiguous. Per germline, CDR1 MGHRA and CDR2 YSYEKL. This CDR3 has 14 residues. CDR3 DNA sequence: TGCACCATCAGCCAAGGGATTATGGGCACTGAAGCTTTCTTT. Its translation: CTISQGIMGTEAFF.

As to this clonotype: One junction end does not reproduce the germline sequence, and a read error may be involved. The chain recombines TRBV28 with TRBJ2-1; a weak D match, TRBD2 (6 bases). The V gene's germline CDR1 is MDHEN and CDR2 SYDVKM. The CDR3 has 16 residues. The CDR3 DNA is TGTGCCAGTAGTTTATGCTGCGTACTAGCAGGCAATGAGCAGTTCTTC. Protein sequence: CASSLCCVLAGNEQFF.

In this sample, this clonotype turned up a few times. One junction end disagrees with the germline gene, perhaps due to a read error. The V gene is TRBV29-1, the J gene TRBJ2-3; perhaps TRBD2 as D (6 bases). Germline assignment: CDR1 SQVTM and CDR2 ANQGSEA. This CDR3 spans 16 amino acids. As DNA, the CDR3 is TGCAGCGCTCCGCGACTCCGAGCGGGTAGCACAGATATGCAGTATTTT. Residues: CSAPRLRAGSTDMQYF.

Concerning this clonotype itself: One junction end disagrees with the germline gene, perhaps due to a read error. V is TRBV12-3 or TRBV12-4 and J is TRBJ1-1; tentative D call: TRBD1 (5 bases). The CDR3 consists of 15 residues. The CDR3 spells CTSTRGGGLNTETFF. DNA for the CDR3: TGTACCAGCACCCGGGGGGGGGGTCTGAACACTGAAACTTTCTTT.

The CDR3 reads CASSYQTGLAYEQYF. The CDR3 DNA reads TGTGCCAGCAGTTATCAAACGGGGCTTGCCTACGAGCAGTACTTC. V is TRBV6-2 or TRBV6-3 and J is TRBJ2-7; the D gene could be TRBD1 or TRBD2 (5 bases each). From germline, CDR1 is MNHEY and CDR2 SVGEGT. This CDR3 spans 15 amino acids. V lost 3 bases and J 2 bases, leaving 14 bases between the germline ends.